This TCR beta chain was observed in a study of T cell repertoires in MIS-A myocarditis. Sequencing used immunoSEQ multiplex PCR; TCRdb keeps in-frame clones, though not all of them. Here the sample spans about 16,000 clones, roughly 74% being singletons. Trimming took off 6 bases at V and 7 bases at J, with 19 bases between the two ends. CDR3 size: 14 residues. Germline CDR1 MNHEY, CDR2 SVGAGI. Sample: left ventricle heart tissue obtained at autopsy. The genes are TRBV6-5 and TRBJ2-7; D ambiguous. This receptor was identified in a man younger than 30 with fulminant myocarditis from multisystem inflammatory syndrome in adults (MIS-A) after COVID-19. The CDR3 reads CASSPGEGLGEQYF. The CDR3 DNA follows: TGTGCCAGCAGCCCCGGTGAAGGATTGGGGGAGCAGTACTTC.